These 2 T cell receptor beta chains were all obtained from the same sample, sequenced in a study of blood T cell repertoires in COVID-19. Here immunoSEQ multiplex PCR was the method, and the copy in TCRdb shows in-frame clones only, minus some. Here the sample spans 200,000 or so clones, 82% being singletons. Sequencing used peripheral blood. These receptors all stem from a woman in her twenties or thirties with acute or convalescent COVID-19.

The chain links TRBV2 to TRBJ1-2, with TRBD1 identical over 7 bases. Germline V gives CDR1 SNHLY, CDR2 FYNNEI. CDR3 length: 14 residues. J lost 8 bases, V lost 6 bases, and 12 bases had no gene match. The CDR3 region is CASRQTGLVEGYTF. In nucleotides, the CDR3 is TGTGCCAGCAGGCAGACAGGGTTGGTGGAGGGCTACACCTTC. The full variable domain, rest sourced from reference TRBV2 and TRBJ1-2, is EPEVTQTPSHQVTQMGQEVILRCVPISNHLYFYWYRQILGQKVEFLVSFYNNEISEKSEIFDDQFSVERPDGSNFTLKIRSTKLEDSAMYFCASRQTGLVEGYTFGSGTRLTVV.

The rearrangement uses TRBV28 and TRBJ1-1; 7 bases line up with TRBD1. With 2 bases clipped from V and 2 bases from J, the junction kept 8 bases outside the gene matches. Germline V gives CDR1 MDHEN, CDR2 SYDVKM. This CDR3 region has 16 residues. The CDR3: CASSLPTTGYNTEAFF. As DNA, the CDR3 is TGTGCCAGCAGTTTACCCACGACAGGGTACAACACTGAAGCTTTCTTT.